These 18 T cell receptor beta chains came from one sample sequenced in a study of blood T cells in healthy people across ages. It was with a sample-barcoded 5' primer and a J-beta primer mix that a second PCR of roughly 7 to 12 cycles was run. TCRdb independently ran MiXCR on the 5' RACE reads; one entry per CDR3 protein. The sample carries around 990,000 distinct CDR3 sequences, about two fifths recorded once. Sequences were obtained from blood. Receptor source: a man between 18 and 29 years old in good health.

The CDR3: CASSLGGGWNSYEQYF. CDR3 DNA sequence: TGTGCCAGCAGCTTAGGTGGCGGTTGGAACTCCTACGAGCAGTACTTC. The chain uses TRBV7-2 and TRBJ2-7; D is undetermined. CDR1 is SGHTA and CDR2 is FQGNSA in the germline V gene. Trimming took 1 base from V and 0 from J, leaving 13 bases between them. This CDR3 has 16 residues. Full variable domain (outside the CDR3, taken from reference TRBV7-2 and TRBJ2-7): GAGVSQSPSNKVTEKGKDVELRCDPISGHTALYWYRQSLGQGLEFLIYFQGNSAPDKSGLPSDRFSAERTGGSVSTLTIQRTQQEDSAVYLCASSLGGGWNSYEQYFGPGTRLTVT.

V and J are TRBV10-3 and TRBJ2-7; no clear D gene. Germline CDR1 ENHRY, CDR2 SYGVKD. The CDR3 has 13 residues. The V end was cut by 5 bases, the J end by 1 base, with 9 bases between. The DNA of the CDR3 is TGTGCCATCAGTCCGGATGCATCCTACGAGCAGTACTTC. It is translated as CAISPDASYEQYF.

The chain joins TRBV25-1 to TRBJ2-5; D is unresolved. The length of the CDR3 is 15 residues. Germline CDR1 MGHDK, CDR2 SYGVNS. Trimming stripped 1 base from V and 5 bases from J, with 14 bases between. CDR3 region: CASSESRKVDETQYF. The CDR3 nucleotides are TGTGCCAGCAGTGAATCCCGGAAGGTTGACGAGACCCAGTACTTC.

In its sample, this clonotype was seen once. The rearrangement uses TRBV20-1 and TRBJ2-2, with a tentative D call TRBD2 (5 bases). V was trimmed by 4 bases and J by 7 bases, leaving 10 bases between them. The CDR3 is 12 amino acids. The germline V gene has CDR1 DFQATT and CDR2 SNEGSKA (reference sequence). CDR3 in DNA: TGCAGTGCTAATCGAGGGAGCGGGGAGCTGTTTTTT. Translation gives CSANRGSGELFF.

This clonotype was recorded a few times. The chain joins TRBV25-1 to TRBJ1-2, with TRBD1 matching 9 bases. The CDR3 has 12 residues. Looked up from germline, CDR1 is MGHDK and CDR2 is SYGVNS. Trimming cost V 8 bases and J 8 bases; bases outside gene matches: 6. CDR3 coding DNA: TGTGCCAGCCGCGGACAGGGGTGGGGCTACACCTTC. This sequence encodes CASRGQGWGYTF.

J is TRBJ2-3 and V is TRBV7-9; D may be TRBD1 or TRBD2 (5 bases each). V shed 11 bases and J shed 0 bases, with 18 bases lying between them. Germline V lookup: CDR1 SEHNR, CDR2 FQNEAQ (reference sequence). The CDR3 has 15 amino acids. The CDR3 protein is CAGSRDGASTDTQYF. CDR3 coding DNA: TGTGCCGGAAGCCGGGACGGCGCTAGCACAGATACGCAGTATTTT.

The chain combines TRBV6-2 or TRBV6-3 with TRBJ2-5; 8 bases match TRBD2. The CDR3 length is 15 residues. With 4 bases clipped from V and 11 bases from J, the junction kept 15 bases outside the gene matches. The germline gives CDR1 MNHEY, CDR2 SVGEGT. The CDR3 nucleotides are TGTGCCAGCAGTTCCCTCCAGCGGGGGACCAATGAGCAGTACTTC. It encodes CASSSLQRGTNEQYF.

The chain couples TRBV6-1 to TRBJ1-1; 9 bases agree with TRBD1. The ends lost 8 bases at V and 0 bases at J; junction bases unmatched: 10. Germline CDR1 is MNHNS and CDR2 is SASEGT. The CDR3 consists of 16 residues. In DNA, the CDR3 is TGTGCCAGCCCCAGTGGAGGGACAGGGTTGAACACTGAAGCTTTCTTT. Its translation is CASPSGGTGLNTEAFF.

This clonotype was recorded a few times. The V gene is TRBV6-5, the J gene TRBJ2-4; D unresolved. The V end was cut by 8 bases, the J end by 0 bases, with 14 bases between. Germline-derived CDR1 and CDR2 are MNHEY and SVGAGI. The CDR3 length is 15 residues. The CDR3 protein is CASSSPIRAKNIQYF. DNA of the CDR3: TGTGCCAGCTCGTCCCCCATCCGAGCCAAAAACATTCAGTACTTC.

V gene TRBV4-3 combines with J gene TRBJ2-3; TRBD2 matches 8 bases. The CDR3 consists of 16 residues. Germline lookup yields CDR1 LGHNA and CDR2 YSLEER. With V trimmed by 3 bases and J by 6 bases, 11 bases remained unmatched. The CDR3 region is CASSQAPASGSDTQYF. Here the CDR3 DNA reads TGCGCCAGCAGCCAGGCCCCGGCTAGCGGGTCGGATACGCAGTATTTT.

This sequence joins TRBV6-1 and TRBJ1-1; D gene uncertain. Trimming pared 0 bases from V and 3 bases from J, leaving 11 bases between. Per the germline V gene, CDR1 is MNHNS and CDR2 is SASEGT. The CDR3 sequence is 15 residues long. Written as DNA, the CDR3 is TGTGCCAGCAGTGAAGCGCGCGGGGTCTACACTGAAGCTTTCTTT. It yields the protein CASSEARGVYTEAFF.

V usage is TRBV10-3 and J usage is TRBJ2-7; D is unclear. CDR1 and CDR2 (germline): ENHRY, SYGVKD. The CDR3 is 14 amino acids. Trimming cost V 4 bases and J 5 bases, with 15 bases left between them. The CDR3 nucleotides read TGTGCCATCAGTGCTGGCGTGGATGGAGACGAGCAGTACTTC. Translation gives CAISAGVDGDEQYF.

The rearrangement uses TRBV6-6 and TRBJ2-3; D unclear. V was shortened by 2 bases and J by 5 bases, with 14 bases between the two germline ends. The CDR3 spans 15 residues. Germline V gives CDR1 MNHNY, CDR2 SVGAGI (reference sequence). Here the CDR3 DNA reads TGTGCCAGCAGTTACGAAGATTATCCTGTAGATACGCAGTATTTT. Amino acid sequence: CASSYEDYPVDTQYF.

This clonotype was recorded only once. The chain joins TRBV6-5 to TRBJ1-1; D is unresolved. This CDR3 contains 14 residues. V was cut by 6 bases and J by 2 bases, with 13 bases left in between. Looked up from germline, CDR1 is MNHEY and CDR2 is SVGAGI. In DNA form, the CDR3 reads TGTGCCAGCAGCAGAGATAAATTTAACACTGAAGCTTTCTTT. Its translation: CASSRDKFNTEAFF.

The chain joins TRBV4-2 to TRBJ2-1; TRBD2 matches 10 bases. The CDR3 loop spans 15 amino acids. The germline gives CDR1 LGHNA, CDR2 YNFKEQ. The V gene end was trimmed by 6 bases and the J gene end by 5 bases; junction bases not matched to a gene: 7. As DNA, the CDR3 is TGTGCCAGCAGACCGAGCGGGGGGGCAAACAATGAGCAGTTCTTC. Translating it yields CASRPSGGANNEQFF.

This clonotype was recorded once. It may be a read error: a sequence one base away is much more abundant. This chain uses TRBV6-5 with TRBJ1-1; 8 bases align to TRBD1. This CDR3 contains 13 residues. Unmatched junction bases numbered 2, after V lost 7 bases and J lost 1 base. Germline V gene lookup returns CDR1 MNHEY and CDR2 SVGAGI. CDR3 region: CASIGQGNTEAFF. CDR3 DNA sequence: TGTGCCAGCATCGGACAGGGGAACACTGAAGCTTTCTTT.

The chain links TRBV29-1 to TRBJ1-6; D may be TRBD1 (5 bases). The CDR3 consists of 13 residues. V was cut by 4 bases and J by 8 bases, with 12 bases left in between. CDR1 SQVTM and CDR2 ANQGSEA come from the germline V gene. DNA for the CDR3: TGCAGCGTTGCCTTAGGGGCTGATTCACCCCTCCACTTT. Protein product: CSVALGADSPLHF.

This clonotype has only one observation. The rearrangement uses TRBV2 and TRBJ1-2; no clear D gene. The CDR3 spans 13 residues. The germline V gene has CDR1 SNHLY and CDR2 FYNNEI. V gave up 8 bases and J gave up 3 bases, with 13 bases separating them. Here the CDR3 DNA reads TGTGCCAGCTGTCCCAGGAGGGACTATGGCTACACCTTC. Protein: CASCPRRDYGYTF.